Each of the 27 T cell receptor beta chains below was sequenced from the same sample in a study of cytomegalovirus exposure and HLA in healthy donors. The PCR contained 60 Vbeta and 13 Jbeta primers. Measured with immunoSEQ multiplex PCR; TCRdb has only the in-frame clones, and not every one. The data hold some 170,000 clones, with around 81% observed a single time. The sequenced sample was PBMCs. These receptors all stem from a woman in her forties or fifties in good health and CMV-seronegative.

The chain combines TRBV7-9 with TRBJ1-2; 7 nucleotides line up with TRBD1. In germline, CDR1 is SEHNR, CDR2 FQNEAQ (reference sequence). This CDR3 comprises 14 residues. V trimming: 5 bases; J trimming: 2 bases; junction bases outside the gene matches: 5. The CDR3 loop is CASSRTQGNYGYTF. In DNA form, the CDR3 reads TGTGCCAGCAGCCGTACACAGGGGAACTATGGCTACACCTTC.

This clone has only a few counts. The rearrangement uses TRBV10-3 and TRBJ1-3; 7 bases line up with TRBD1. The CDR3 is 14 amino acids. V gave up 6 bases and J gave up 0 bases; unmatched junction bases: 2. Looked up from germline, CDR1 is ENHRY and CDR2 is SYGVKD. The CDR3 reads CAIRGTDSGNTIYF. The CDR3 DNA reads TGTGCCATCAGAGGGACAGACTCTGGAAACACCATATATTTT.

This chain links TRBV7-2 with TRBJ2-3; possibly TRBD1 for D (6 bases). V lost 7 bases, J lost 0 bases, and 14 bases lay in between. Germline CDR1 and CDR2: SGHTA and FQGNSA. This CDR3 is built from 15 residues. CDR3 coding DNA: TGTGCCAGCAAGTCAGGGGTTCATAGCACAGATACGCAGTATTTT. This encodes CASKSGVHSTDTQYF. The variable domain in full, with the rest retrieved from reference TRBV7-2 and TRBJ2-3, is GAGVSQSPSNKVTEKGKDVELRCDPISGHTALYWYRQSLGQGLEFLIYFQGNSAPDKSGLPSDRFSAERTGGSVSTLTIQRTQQEDSAVYLCASKSGVHSTDTQYFGPGTRLTVL.

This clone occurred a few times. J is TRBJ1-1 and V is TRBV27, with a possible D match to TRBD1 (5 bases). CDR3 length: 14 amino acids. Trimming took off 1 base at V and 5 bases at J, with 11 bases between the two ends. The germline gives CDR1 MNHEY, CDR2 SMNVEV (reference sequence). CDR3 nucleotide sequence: TGTGCCAGCAGTTTATTCGGGGGTGAAACTGAAGCTTTCTTT. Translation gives CASSLFGGETEAFF.

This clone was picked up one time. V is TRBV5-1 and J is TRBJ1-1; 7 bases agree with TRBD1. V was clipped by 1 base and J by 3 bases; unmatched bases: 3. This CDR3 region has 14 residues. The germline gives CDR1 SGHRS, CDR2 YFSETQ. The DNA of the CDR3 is TGCGCCAGCAGCTTGAGGGGGCTCGACACTGAAGCTTTCTTT. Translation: CASSLRGLDTEAFF.

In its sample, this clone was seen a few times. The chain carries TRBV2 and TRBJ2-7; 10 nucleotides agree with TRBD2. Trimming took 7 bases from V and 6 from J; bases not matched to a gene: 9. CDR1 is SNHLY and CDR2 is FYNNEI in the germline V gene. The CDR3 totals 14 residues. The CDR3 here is CASTRTSGTSEQYF. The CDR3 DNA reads TGTGCCAGCACTAGGACTAGCGGTACAAGCGAGCAGTACTTC. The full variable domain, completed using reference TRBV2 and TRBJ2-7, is EPEVTQTPSHQVTQMGQEVILRCVPISNHLYFYWYRQILGQKVEFLVSFYNNEISEKSEIFDDQFSVERPDGSNFTLKIRSTKLEDSAMYFCASTRTSGTSEQYFGPGTRLTVT.

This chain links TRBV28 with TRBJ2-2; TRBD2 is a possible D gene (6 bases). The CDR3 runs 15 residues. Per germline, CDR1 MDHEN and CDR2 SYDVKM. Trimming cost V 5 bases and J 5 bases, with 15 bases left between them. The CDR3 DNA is TGTGCCAGCAGTCCCCGGACTACTCGAACCGGGGAGCTGTTTTTT. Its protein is CASSPRTTRTGELFF. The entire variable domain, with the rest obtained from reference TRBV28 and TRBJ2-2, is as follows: DVKVTQSSRYLVKRTGEKVFLECVQDMDHENMFWYRQDPGLGLRLIYFSYDVKMKEKGDIPEGYSVSREKKERFSLILESASTNQTSMYLCASSPRTTRTGELFFGEGSRLTVL.

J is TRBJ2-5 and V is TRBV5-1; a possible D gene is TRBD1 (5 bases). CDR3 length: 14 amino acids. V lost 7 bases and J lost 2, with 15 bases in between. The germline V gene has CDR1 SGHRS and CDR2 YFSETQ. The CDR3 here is CASGPGAPQETQYF. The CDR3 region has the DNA TGCGCCAGCGGCCCTGGGGCACCACAAGAGACCCAGTACTTC.

CDR3 coding DNA: TGTGCCTCCGGGGGGGCTCTCGGCTATGGCTACACCTTC. Its translation: CASGGALGYGYTF. The gene calls are TRBV28 and TRBJ1-2, with D possibly matching TRBD1 (6 bases). The CDR3 sequence is 13 residues long. Trimming stripped 11 bases from V and 4 bases from J, with 17 bases between. Germline V gene lookup returns CDR1 MDHEN and CDR2 SYDVKM.

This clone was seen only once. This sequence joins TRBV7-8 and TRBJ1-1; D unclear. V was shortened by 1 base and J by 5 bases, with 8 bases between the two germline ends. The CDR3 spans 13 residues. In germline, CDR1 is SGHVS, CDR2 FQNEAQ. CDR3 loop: CASSLVRGTEAFF. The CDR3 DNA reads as TGTGCCAGCAGCTTAGTGCGGGGAACTGAAGCTTTCTTT.

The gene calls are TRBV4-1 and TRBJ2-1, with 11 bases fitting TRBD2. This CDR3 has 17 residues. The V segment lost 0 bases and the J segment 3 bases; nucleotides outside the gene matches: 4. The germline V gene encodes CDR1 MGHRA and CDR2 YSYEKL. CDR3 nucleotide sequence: TGCGCCAGCAGCCAAGAGGCTAGCGGGAGGTTCTACAATGAGCAGTTCTTC. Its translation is CASSQEASGRFYNEQFF.

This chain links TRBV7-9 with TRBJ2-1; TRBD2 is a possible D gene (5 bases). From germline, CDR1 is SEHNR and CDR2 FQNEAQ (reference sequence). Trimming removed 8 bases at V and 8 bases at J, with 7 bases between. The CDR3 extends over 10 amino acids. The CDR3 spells CASRGDEQFF. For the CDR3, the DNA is TGTGCCAGCCGGGGAGATGAGCAGTTCTTC.

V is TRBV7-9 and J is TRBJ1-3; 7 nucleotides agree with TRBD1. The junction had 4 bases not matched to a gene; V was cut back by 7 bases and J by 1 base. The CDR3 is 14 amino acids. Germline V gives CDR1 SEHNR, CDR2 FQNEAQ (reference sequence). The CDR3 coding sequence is TGTGCCAGCACCCAGGGGGGTTCTGGAAACACCATATATTTT. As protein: CASTQGGSGNTIYF.

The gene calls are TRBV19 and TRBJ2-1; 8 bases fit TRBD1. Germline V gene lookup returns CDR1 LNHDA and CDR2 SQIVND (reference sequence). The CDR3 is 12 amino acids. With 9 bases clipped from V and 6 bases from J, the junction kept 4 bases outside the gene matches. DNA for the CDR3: TGTGCCAGCAGACAGGGGAGCAATGAGCAGTTCTTC. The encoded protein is CASRQGSNEQFF.

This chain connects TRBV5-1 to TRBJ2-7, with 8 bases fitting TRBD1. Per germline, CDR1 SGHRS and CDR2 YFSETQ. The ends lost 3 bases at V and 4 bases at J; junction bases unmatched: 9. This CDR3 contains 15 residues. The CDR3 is CASSSGSQGAYEQYF. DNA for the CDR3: TGCGCCAGCAGCTCCGGATCGCAGGGGGCTTACGAGCAGTACTTC. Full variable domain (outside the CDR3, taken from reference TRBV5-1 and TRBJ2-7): KAGVTQTPRYLIKTRGQQVTLSCSPISGHRSVSWYQQTPGQGLQFLFEYFSETQRNKGNFPGRFSGRQFSNSRSEMNVSTLELGDSALYLCASSSGSQGAYEQYFGPGTRLTVT.

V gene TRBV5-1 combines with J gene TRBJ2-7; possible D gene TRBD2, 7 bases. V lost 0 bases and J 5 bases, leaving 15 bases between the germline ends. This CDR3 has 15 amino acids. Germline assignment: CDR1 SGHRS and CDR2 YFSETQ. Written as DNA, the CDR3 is TGCGCCAGCAGCTTGGCCTATGGGGGGGCCCACGAGCAGTACTTC. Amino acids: CASSLAYGGAHEQYF.

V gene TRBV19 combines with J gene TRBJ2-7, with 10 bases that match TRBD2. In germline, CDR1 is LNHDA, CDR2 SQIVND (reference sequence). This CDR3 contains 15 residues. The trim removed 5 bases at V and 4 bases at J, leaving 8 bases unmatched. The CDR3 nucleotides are TGTGCCAGTAGTTTAAGCGGGAGGGCCGGGTACGAGCAGTACTTC. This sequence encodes CASSLSGRAGYEQYF. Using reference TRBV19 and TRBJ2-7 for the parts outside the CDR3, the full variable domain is DGGITQSPKYLFRKEGQNVTLSCEQNLNHDAMYWYRQDPGQGLRLIYYSQIVNDFQKGDIAEGYSVSREKKESFPLTVTSAQKNPTAFYLCASSLSGRAGYEQYFGPGTRLTVT.

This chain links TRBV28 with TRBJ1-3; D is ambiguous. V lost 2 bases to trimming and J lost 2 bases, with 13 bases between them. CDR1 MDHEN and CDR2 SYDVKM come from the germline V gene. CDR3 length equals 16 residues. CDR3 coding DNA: TGTGCCAGCAGTTTAGGCGGGGTAGCGGCTGGAAACACCATATATTTT. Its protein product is CASSLGGVAAGNTIYF.

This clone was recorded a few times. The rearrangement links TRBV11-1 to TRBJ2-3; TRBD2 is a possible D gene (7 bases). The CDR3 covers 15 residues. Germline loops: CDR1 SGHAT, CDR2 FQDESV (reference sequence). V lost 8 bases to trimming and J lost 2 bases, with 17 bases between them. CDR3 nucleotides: TGTGCCAGCTCCAGGGCGGGGGCCATCACAGATACGCAGTATTTT. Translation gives CASSRAGAITDTQYF.

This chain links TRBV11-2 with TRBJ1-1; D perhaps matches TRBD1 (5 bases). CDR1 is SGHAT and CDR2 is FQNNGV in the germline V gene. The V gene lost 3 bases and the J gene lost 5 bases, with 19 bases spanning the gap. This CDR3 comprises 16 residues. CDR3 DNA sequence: TGTGCCAGCAGCTTTTTTTTTCGACAGTTGGGAACTGAAGCTTTCTTT. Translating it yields CASSFFFRQLGTEAFF. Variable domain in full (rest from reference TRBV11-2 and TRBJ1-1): EAGVAQSPRYKIIEKRQSVAFWCNPISGHATLYWYQQILGQGPKLLIQFQNNGVVDDSQLPKDRFSAERLKGVDSTLKIQPAKLEDSAVYLCASSFFFRQLGTEAFFGQGTRLTVV.

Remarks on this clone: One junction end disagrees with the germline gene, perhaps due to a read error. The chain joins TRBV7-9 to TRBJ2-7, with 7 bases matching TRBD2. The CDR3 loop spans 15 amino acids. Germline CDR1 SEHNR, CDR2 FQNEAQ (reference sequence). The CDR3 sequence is CSSSLSGIRGYEQYF. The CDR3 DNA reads TGTTCCAGCAGCTTAAGCGGGATACGAGGGTACGAGCAGTACTTC.

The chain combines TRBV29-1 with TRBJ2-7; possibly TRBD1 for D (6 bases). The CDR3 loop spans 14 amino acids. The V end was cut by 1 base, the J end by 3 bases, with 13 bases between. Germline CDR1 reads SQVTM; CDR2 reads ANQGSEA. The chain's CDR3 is CSVEADSPVYEQYF. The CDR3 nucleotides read TGCAGCGTTGAAGCGGACAGCCCAGTCTACGAGCAGTACTTC.

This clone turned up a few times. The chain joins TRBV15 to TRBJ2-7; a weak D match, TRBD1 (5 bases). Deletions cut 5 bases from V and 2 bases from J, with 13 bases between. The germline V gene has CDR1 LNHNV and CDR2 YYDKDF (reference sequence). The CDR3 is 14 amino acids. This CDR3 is CATSLGPDTYEQYF. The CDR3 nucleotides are TGTGCCACCAGCCTGGGGCCTGATACCTACGAGCAGTACTTC.

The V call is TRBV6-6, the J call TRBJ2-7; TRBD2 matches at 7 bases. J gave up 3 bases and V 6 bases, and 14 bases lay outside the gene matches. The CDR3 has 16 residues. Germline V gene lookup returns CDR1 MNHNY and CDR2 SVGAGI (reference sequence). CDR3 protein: CASSLGGAGTIYEQYF. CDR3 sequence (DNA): TGTGCCAGCAGCCTCGGGGGAGCGGGAACTATCTACGAGCAGTACTTC.

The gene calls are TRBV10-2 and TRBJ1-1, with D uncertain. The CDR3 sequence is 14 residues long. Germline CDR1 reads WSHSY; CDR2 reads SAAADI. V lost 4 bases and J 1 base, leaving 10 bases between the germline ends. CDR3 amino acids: CASSARVGNTEAFF. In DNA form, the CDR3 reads TGCGCCAGCAGTGCGAGGGTCGGGAACACTGAAGCTTTCTTT.

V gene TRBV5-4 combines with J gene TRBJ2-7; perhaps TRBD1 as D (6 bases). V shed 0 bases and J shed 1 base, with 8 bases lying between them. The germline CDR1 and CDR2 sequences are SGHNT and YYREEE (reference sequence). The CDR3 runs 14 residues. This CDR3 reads CASSLGQVSYEQYF. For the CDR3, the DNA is TGTGCCAGCAGCTTGGGACAGGTTTCCTACGAGCAGTACTTC.

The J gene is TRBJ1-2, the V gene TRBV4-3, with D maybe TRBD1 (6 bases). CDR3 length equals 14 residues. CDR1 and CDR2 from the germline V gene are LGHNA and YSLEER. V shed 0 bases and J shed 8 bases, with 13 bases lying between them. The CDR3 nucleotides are TGCGCCAGCAGCCAAGACAGGGGTCCAAGGGGCTACACCTTC. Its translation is CASSQDRGPRGYTF.